A single sample gave rise to the 15 T cell receptor beta chains below, sequenced in a study of response to subunit inactivated influenza vaccine. TCRdb re-derived calls from the RT-PCR reads in MiXCR, one entry per CDR3 protein. The data contain more than 200,000 distinct CDR3 sequences, about 12% of them singletons. The sample here was non-naive T cells sorted from PBMCs, taken approximately 15 days before vaccination. These receptors all come from a man between 45 and 60 years old who received an inactivated influenza vaccine.

The rearrangement joins TRBV29-1 to TRBJ2-1; D is perhaps TRBD2 (8 bases). Trimming shortened V by 0 bases and J by 4 bases, and 19 bases separated the two germline ends. The CDR3 is made up of 17 amino acids. The V gene's germline CDR1 is SQVTM and CDR2 ANQGSEA. The CDR3: CSVEDLGGGGWYNEQFF. The CDR3, as DNA: TGCAGCGTTGAAGATCTAGGGGGCGGGGGGTGGTACAATGAGCAGTTCTTC.

The chain combines TRBV29-1 with TRBJ1-1, with a weak D call TRBD1 (6 bases). Germline CDR1 is SQVTM and CDR2 is ANQGSEA. The CDR3 spans 15 residues. V shed 2 bases and J shed 0 bases, with 13 bases lying between them. CDR3 in DNA: TGCAGCGTTGAAAGGTTAGGGGGGATGAACACTGAAGCTTTCTTT. It yields the protein CSVERLGGMNTEAFF. Full variable domain (remainder filled in from reference TRBV29-1 and TRBJ1-1): SAVISQKPSRDICQRGTSLTIQCQVDSQVTMMFWYRQQPGQSLTLIATANQGSEATYESGFVIDKFPISRPNLTFSTLTVSNMSPEDSSIYLCSVERLGGMNTEAFFGQGTRLTVV.

Comment on this clonotype: A much larger clonotype is one base distant, so this may be a read error. The V call is TRBV5-1, the J call TRBJ2-1, with 7 bases that match TRBD1. The CDR3 is 13 residues long. With V trimmed by 4 bases and J by 8 bases, 6 bases remained unmatched. CDR1 and CDR2 from the germline V gene are SGHRS and YFSETQ. DNA of the CDR3: TGCGCCAGCAGCCAAGGGGGCTCCGATGAGCAGTTCTTC. This gives the protein CASSQGGSDEQFF.

This rearrangement joins TRBV5-1 to TRBJ2-3; 8 nucleotides agree with TRBD1. Germline-derived CDR1 and CDR2 are SGHRS and YFSETQ. The CDR3 spans 15 residues. V dropped 1 base and J dropped 5; count of bases not matched to a gene: 6. The CDR3 sequence is CASSLPGQARDTQYF. CDR3 DNA: TGCGCCAGCAGCTTGCCGGGACAGGCAAGAGATACGCAGTATTTT.

The chain links TRBV11-3 to TRBJ2-1; 10 bases are a match to TRBD1. V shed 2 bases, J shed 6 bases, and the junction held 4 bases outside the gene matches. The CDR3 loop spans 15 amino acids. Per the germline V gene, CDR1 is SGHNT and CDR2 is YENEEA. CDR3 DNA: TGTGCCAGCAGCTTATCAGGACAGGGGGGCAATGAGCAGTTCTTC. Its translation: CASSLSGQGGNEQFF.

This chain connects TRBV5-1 to TRBJ1-1; tentative D call: TRBD1 (6 bases). This CDR3 spans 14 amino acids. Germline V lookup: CDR1 SGHRS, CDR2 YFSETQ. Trimming cost V 4 bases and J 5 bases, with 15 bases left between them. Written as DNA, the CDR3 is TGCGCCAGCAGCCCCTTTGGGGGGGCAACTGAAGCTTTCTTT. It codes for CASSPFGGATEAFF.

The chain has TRBV4-2 and TRBJ2-1; D possibly corresponds to TRBD2 (5 bases). The CDR3 contains 16 residues. CDR1 LGHNA and CDR2 YNFKEQ come from the germline V gene. V was pared by 0 bases and J by 0 bases, with 9 bases between. CDR3 bases: TGTGCCAGCAGCCAAGAAGGGAGTAGCTCCTACAATGAGCAGTTCTTC. Translation gives CASSQEGSSSYNEQFF.

The chain has TRBV10-3 and TRBJ2-3; tentative D call: TRBD2 (7 bases). The CDR3 is made up of 15 amino acids. Trimming took off 8 bases at V and 0 bases at J, with 15 bases between the two ends. Germline V gene lookup returns CDR1 ENHRY and CDR2 SYGVKD. The CDR3 loop is CAIRLGGASTDTQYF. Here the CDR3 DNA reads TGTGCCATCCGGCTAGGGGGGGCGAGCACAGATACGCAGTATTTT.

This clonotype was seen repeatedly, ten times or more. The chain is built from TRBV10-3 and TRBJ2-2; weak D call: TRBD1 (5 bases). V was clipped by 6 bases and J by 4 bases, with 18 bases between them. The CDR3 contains 16 residues. CDR1 is ENHRY, CDR2 SYGVKD, per germline. CDR3 nucleotide sequence: TGTGCCATCAGACCAACAGGAGCCAAGAGCACCGGGGAGCTGTTTTTT. It is translated as CAIRPTGAKSTGELFF.

About this clonotype: One base away lies a much larger clone, so this may be a sequencing read error. The CDR3 protein is CASSFFLSGRGLSVNYGYTF. The CDR3 DNA reads TGTGCCAGCAGTTTCTTTCTATCAGGCAGGGGTCTTTCGGTTAACTATGGCTACACCTTC. The chain recombines TRBV12-3 or TRBV12-4 with TRBJ1-2; maybe TRBD1 (6 bases). This CDR3 has 20 amino acids. Trimming shortened V by 3 bases and J by 1 base, and 27 bases separated the two germline ends.

This chain connects TRBV2 to TRBJ2-7; the D gene is possibly TRBD2 (6 bases). The germline gives CDR1 SNHLY, CDR2 FYNNEI. The germline V and J ends were trimmed by 5 bases and 2 bases, with 13 bases remaining between them. The CDR3 loop spans 14 amino acids. The CDR3 loop is CASSSGLTTYEQYF. The DNA of the CDR3 is TGTGCCAGCAGTTCTGGACTAACCACCTACGAGCAGTACTTC.

In this sample, this clonotype turned up many times. The gene calls are TRBV4-2 and TRBJ2-5; 7 bases are shared with TRBD1. Losses at the gene ends were 1 base for V and 3 bases for J; bases not matched to a gene: 8. CDR3 size: 16 residues. CDR1 is LGHNA, CDR2 YNFKEQ, per germline. The CDR3 sequence: CASSQVAGGRKETQYF. DNA of the CDR3: TGTGCCAGCAGCCAAGTGGCAGGGGGAAGAAAAGAGACCCAGTACTTC.

The chain employs TRBV7-2 and TRBJ1-3; 7 bases are a match to TRBD1. Germline trimming cut 5 bases from V and 6 bases from J; bases unmatched to any gene: 4. The CDR3 is 13 residues long. The V gene's germline CDR1 is SGHTA and CDR2 FQGNSA. In DNA, the CDR3 is TGTGCCAGCAGCATGGGACAGAAAAACACCATATATTTT. Its protein product is CASSMGQKNTIYF.

The chain is built from TRBV4-1 and TRBJ2-1; no definite D call. CDR3 length equals 15 residues. Germline V gene sequence: CDR1 MGHRA, CDR2 YSYEKL. V was cut by 1 base and J by 2 bases, with 9 bases left in between. The CDR3 DNA is TGCGCCAGCAGCCAAGTGACGGGTCCCTACAATGAGCAGTTCTTC. Protein: CASSQVTGPYNEQFF.

A few counts support this clonotype. V and J are TRBV5-1 and TRBJ2-5, with D unclear. Germline loops: CDR1 SGHRS, CDR2 YFSETQ. The V end lost 0 bases, the J end lost 3 bases, and 6 bases lay between the germline ends. The CDR3 covers 13 residues. The CDR3 coding sequence is TGCGCCAGCAGCTTGGCCCAGAAAGAGACCCAGTACTTC. Amino acid sequence: CASSLAQKETQYF.